This T cell receptor (beta chain) comes out of a study of cytomegalovirus exposure and HLA in healthy donors. Researchers ran the PCR with 60 Vbeta and 13 Jbeta primers. Here immunoSEQ multiplex PCR was the method, and the copy in TCRdb shows in-frame clones only, minus some. Among some 130,000 clones listed, 80% were seen once. Germline loops: CDR1 SGHTA, CDR2 FQGNSA. V shed 0 bases and J shed 6 bases, with 10 bases lying between them. CDR3 size: 14 residues. This sequence was found in a man between 25 and 39 years old in good health and CMV-seronegative. Material for sequencing was PBMCs. The rearrangement uses TRBV7-2 and TRBJ2-3, with D unresolved. CDR3 loop: CASSLAIPQDTQYF. The DNA for the CDR3 is TGTGCCAGCAGCTTAGCGATCCCGCAGGATACGCAGTATTTT.